What follows is one T cell receptor beta chain and its context. The target antigen is unknown. Trimming pared 0 bases from V and 0 bases from J, leaving 11 bases between. The germline gives CDR1 MNHNY, CDR2 SVGAGI (reference sequence). There are 16 residues in the CDR3. This specimen belongs to a study of cytomegalovirus exposure and HLA in healthy donors. Samples came from healthy bone marrow donors. Primers: 60 Vbeta forward and 13 Jbeta reverse. The method was immunoSEQ multiplex PCR; TCRdb's version includes in-frame clones alone and lacks a portion of them. The table has some 170,000 clones, 81% seen once; the top ten hold 4.9%. Overall study results and limits: Per a later analysis, HLA-associated TCR beta chains showed more clonal expansion than other, equally common TCR beta chains. Apart from CMV serostatus, no immune exposure information was available.

Sequenced input: PBMCs. The origin of this receptor is a woman aged 18-29 years in good health and CMV-seropositive. This sequence joins TRBV6-6 and TRBJ1-2, with a possible D match to TRBD1 (6 bases). The CDR3: CASSYSRDTTNYGYTF. The CDR3 nucleotides read TGTGCCAGCAGTTACTCTAGGGACACCACTAACTATGGCTACACCTTC.